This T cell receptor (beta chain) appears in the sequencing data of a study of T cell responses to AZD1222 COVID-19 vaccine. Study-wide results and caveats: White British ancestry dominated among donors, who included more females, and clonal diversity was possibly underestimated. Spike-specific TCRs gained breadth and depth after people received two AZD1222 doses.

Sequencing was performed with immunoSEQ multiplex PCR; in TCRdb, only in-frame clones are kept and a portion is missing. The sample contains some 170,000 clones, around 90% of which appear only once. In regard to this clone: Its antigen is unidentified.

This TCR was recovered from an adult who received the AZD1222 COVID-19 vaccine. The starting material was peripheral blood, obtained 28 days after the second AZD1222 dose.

CDR3 nucleotides: TGTGCCAGCAGTAGCCCGGCAGGGACTCGGCGTATACGTTATGGCTACACCTTC. Amino acids: CASSSPAGTRRIRYGYTF. The J gene is TRBJ1-2, the V gene TRBV6-2 or TRBV6-3; perhaps TRBD1 as D (5 bases). V shed 5 bases and J shed 5 bases, with 27 bases lying between them. CDR1 is MNHEY, CDR2 SVGEGT, per germline. CDR3 length: 18 amino acids.